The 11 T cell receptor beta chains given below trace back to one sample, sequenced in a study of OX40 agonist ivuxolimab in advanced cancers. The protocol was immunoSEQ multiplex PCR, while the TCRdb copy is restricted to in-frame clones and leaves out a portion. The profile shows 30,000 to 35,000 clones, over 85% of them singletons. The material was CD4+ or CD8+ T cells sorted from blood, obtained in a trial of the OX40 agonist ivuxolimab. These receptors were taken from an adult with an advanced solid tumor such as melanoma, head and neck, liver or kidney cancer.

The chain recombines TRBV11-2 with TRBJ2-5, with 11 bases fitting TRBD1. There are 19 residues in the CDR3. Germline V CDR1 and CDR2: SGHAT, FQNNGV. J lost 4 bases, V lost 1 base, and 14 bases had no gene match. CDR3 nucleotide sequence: TGTGCCAGCAGCTTAGGTTGGACAGGGGGCAGAGGAGAGGGAGAGACCCAGTACTTC. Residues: CASSLGWTGGRGEGETQYF.

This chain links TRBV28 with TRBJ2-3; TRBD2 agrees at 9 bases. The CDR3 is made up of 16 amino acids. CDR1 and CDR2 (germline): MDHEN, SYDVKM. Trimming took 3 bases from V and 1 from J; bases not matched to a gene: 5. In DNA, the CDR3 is TGTGCCAGCAGTTTTCATAGCGGGAGCGGCACAGATACGCAGTATTTT. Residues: CASSFHSGSGTDTQYF. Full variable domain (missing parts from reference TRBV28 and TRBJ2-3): DVKVTQSSRYLVKRTGEKVFLECVQDMDHENMFWYRQDPGLGLRLIYFSYDVKMKEKGDIPEGYSVSREKKERFSLILESASTNQTSMYLCASSFHSGSGTDTQYFGPGTRLTVL.

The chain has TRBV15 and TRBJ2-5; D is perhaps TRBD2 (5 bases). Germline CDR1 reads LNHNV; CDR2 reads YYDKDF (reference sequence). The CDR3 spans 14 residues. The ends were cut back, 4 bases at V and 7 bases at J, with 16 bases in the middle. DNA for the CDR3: TGTGCCACCAGCACCCGGACTTCTCCTTGGACCCAGTACTTC. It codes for CATSTRTSPWTQYF.

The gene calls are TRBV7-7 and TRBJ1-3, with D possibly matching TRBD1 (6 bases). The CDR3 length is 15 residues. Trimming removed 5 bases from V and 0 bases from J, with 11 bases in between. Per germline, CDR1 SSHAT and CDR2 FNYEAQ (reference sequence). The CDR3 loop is CASSLEQGSGNTIYF. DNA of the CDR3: TGTGCCAGCAGCCTAGAACAGGGCTCTGGAAACACCATATATTTT.

The CDR3 DNA follows: TGTGCCAGTAGTATATGGGCCGTGAACACTGAAGCTTTCTTT. Amino acids: CASSIWAVNTEAFF. The chain is built from TRBV19 and TRBJ1-1, with D uncertain. This CDR3 is built from 14 residues. V gave up 2 bases and J gave up 0 bases, with 7 bases separating them. Germline CDR1 is LNHDA and CDR2 is SQIVND (reference sequence).

The CDR3 DNA reads TGTGCCAGCAGCCCGAACAGGGAAGATACGCAGTATTTT. It specifies CASSPNREDTQYF. The chain is built from TRBV9 and TRBJ2-3; possible D gene TRBD1, 6 bases. Germline loops: CDR1 SGDLS, CDR2 YYNGEE. The CDR3 length is 13 residues. The V gene lost 4 bases and the J gene lost 5 bases, with 11 bases spanning the gap.

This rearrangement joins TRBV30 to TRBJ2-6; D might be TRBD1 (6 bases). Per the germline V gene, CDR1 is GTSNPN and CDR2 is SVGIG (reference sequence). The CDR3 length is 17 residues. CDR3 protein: CAGVLGAVISGANVLTF. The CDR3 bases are TGTGCAGGAGTCTTGGGGGCTGTGATATCTGGGGCCAACGTCCTGACTTTC.

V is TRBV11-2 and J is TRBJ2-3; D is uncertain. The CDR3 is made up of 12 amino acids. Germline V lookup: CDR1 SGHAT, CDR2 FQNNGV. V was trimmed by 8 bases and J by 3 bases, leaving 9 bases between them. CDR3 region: CASSLGTDTQYF. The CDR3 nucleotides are TGTGCCAGCTCCCTCGGGACAGATACGCAGTATTTT.

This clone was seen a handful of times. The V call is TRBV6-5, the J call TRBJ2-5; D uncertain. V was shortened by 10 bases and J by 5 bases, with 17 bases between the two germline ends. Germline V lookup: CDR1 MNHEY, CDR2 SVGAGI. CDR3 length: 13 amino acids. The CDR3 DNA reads TGTGCCACCCTGGTTCCCACTACGGAGACCCAGTACTTC. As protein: CATLVPTTETQYF.

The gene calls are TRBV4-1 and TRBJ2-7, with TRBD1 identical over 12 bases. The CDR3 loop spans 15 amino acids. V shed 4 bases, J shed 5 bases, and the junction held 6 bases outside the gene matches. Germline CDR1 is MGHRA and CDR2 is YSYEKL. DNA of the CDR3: TGCGCCAGCAGCCTCCGGGACAGGGGGCTCGACGAGCAGTACTTC. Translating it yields CASSLRDRGLDEQYF.

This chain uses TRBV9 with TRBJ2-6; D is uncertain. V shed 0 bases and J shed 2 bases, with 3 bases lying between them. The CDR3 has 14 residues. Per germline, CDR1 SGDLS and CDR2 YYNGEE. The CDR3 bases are TGTGCCAGCAGCGTAGGAACTGGGGCCAACGTCCTGACTTTC. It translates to CASSVGTGANVLTF.